This is a list of T cell receptor beta chains from one sample in a study of CD8+CD57+ T cells in acquired aplastic anemia. TCRdb re-called the reads through MiXCR, storing one row per CDR3 protein. The sample yields hundreds of thousands of distinct CDR3 sequences, over 25% seen once. Material for sequencing was sorted CD4+, CD8+, or CD8+CD57+ T cells (not recorded which) from PBMCs. These receptors were obtained from a human donor with aplastic anemia. Both conserved end residues are part of each CDR3. Each record gives: clone size, V gene, J gene, D gene, CDR3 DNA, CDR3 protein. The D gene is left open where the match is weak. Where a row states a size, it is once, few, many or the class of an expanded clone; other rows omit it.

clone_size: -
v_call: TRBV11-2
j_call: TRBJ2-1
d_call: -
cdr3_nt: TGTGCCAGCAGCGGACCCGACCAGAGCCATGAGCAGTTCTTC
cdr3_aa: CASSGPDQSHEQFF

clone_size: -
v_call: TRBV5-4
j_call: TRBJ2-2
d_call: TRBD2
cdr3_nt: TGTGCCAGCAGCTTGGGAGCGGGAGTTGTCGCCGGGGAGCTGTTTTTT
cdr3_aa: CASSLGAGVVAGELFF

clone_size: -
v_call: TRBV12-3/TRBV12-4
j_call: TRBJ2-1
d_call: -
cdr3_nt: TGTGCCAGCACCCAGGGTATTCATGAGCAGTTCTTC
cdr3_aa: CASTQGIHEQFF

clone_size: -
v_call: TRBV7-3
j_call: TRBJ1-2
d_call: -
cdr3_nt: TGTGCCAGCAGCCAACATGTTCAATCCCCAGGGCGTAACTATGGCTACACCTTC
cdr3_aa: CASSQHVQSPGRNYGYTF

clone_size: -
v_call: TRBV5-1
j_call: TRBJ2-2
d_call: -
cdr3_nt: TGCGCCAGCAGCTTGGGCGGGATTTCGAACACCGGGGAGCTGTTTTTT
cdr3_aa: CASSLGGISNTGELFF

clone_size: few
v_call: TRBV10-1
j_call: TRBJ2-1
d_call: -
cdr3_nt: TGCGCCAGCAGTGAGACCCTAGCTACCGATGAGCAGTTCTTC
cdr3_aa: CASSETLATDEQFF

clone_size: -
v_call: TRBV2
j_call: TRBJ2-1
d_call: TRBD2
cdr3_nt: TGTGCCAGCAGAGGGGAGCCGGGGGGGATGGATGAGCAGTTCTTC
cdr3_aa: CASRGEPGGMDEQFF

clone_size: -
v_call: TRBV19
j_call: TRBJ1-2
d_call: -
cdr3_nt: TGTGCCAGTGTCAGAAGGGGTTCAGCCTGTGGCTACACCTTC
cdr3_aa: CASVRRGSACGYTF

clone_size: -
v_call: TRBV25-1
j_call: TRBJ1-2
d_call: TRBD1
cdr3_nt: TGTGCCAGCATTACCGAGACAGGGTTCTATGGCTACACCTTC
cdr3_aa: CASITETGFYGYTF

clone_size: -
v_call: TRBV25-1
j_call: TRBJ2-6
d_call: TRBD1
cdr3_nt: TGTGCCAGCAGTAAGACAGGGTCTAGGTCCGGGGCCAACGTCCTGACTTTC
cdr3_aa: CASSKTGSRSGANVLTF

clone_size: few
v_call: TRBV2
j_call: TRBJ1-1
d_call: TRBD1
cdr3_nt: TGTGCCAGCTTAAGCCCGGGACAGGGGTACACTGAAGCTTTCTTT
cdr3_aa: CASLSPGQGYTEAFF

clone_size: -
v_call: TRBV12-3/TRBV12-4
j_call: TRBJ1-2
d_call: -
cdr3_nt: TGTGCCAGCAGTAAGGTGGAGGGGACCAACTATGGCTACACCTTC
cdr3_aa: CASSKVEGTNYGYTF

clone_size: -
v_call: TRBV25-1
j_call: TRBJ1-4
d_call: -
cdr3_nt: TGTGCCAGCAGGGGGCCGGCACGGGAAAAACTGTTTTTT
cdr3_aa: CASRGPAREKLFF

clone_size: -
v_call: TRBV11-2
j_call: TRBJ1-2
d_call: -
cdr3_nt: TGTGCCAGCAGCATTCGTCCTACTCGGAACTATGGCTACACCTTC
cdr3_aa: CASSIRPTRNYGYTF

clone_size: few
v_call: TRBV14
j_call: TRBJ1-1
d_call: -
cdr3_nt: TGTGCCAGCAGCCACAGGTTCATGAACATTGAAGCTTTCTTT
cdr3_aa: CASSHRFMNIEAFF

clone_size: -
v_call: TRBV6-1
j_call: TRBJ1-2
d_call: -
cdr3_nt: TGTGCCAGCAGTGTCGAGGGTACAGTCTATGGCTACACCTTC
cdr3_aa: CASSVEGTVYGYTF

clone_size: -
v_call: TRBV5-6
j_call: TRBJ1-1
d_call: TRBD1
cdr3_nt: TGTGCCAGCAGCTTGGTGGTGGGGGACAGATCGCTGAACACTGAAGCTTTCTTT
cdr3_aa: CASSLVVGDRSLNTEAFF

clone_size: -
v_call: TRBV16
j_call: TRBJ2-7
d_call: TRBD2
cdr3_nt: TGTGCCAGCAGCCACCCCCGGGAGGGGGGGGTCGTATCCTACGAGCAGTACTTC
cdr3_aa: CASSHPREGGVVSYEQYF

clone_size: many
v_call: TRBV29-1
j_call: TRBJ1-1
d_call: -
cdr3_nt: TGCAGCGTACAGGAGAACACTGAAGCTTTCTTT
cdr3_aa: CSVQENTEAFF

clone_size: few
v_call: TRBV29-1
j_call: TRBJ2-3
d_call: -
cdr3_nt: TGCAGCGTCATCGATGACTTGGCAGATACGCAGTATTTT
cdr3_aa: CSVIDDLADTQYF

clone_size: -
v_call: TRBV19
j_call: TRBJ2-3
d_call: -
cdr3_nt: TGTGCCAGTAGTATTGGGGATACGCAGTATTTT
cdr3_aa: CASSIGDTQYF

clone_size: few
v_call: TRBV19
j_call: TRBJ2-5
d_call: -
cdr3_nt: TGTGCCAGTAGTATTTTGGGAGAGACCCAGTACTTC
cdr3_aa: CASSILGETQYF

clone_size: many
v_call: TRBV6-5
j_call: TRBJ1-2
d_call: -
cdr3_nt: TGTGCCAGCAGTTACGGGGGCGCAGATGGCTACACCTTC
cdr3_aa: CASSYGGADGYTF

clone_size: many
v_call: TRBV20-1
j_call: TRBJ2-7
d_call: TRBD2
cdr3_nt: TGCAGTGCTACAGGACTAGCGGTGCCTGGCGAGCAGTACTTC
cdr3_aa: CSATGLAVPGEQYF

clone_size: few
v_call: TRBV5-1
j_call: TRBJ2-1
d_call: -
cdr3_nt: TGCGCCAGCAGCTCGGACGCCAACGAGCAGTTCTTC
cdr3_aa: CASSSDANEQFF

clone_size: -
v_call: TRBV6-1
j_call: TRBJ2-3
d_call: -
cdr3_nt: TGTGCCAGCAGTAGCGGAGACAGGTCCACAGATACGCAGTATTTT
cdr3_aa: CASSSGDRSTDTQYF

clone_size: -
v_call: TRBV6-5
j_call: TRBJ1-5
d_call: -
cdr3_nt: TGTGCCAGCAGTTTATATCTTGGGCCCACCGAGGCCCAGCATTTT
cdr3_aa: CASSLYLGPTEAQHF

clone_size: many
v_call: TRBV24-1
j_call: TRBJ1-5
d_call: -
cdr3_nt: TGTGCCACCAGTCACGCCCAGGGACCCAATCAGCCCCAGCATTTT
cdr3_aa: CATSHAQGPNQPQHF

clone_size: many
v_call: TRBV11-1
j_call: TRBJ1-2
d_call: TRBD1
cdr3_nt: TGTGCCAGCAGCCTAAGGTCAGGCAGGGGGGAAGCTAACTATGGCTACACCTTC
cdr3_aa: CASSLRSGRGEANYGYTF

clone_size: -
v_call: TRBV19
j_call: TRBJ2-7
d_call: -
cdr3_nt: TGTGCCAGTAGTATCTCCGGGGGCTCCCCCGAGCAGTACTTC
cdr3_aa: CASSISGGSPEQYF

clone_size: few
v_call: TRBV9
j_call: TRBJ2-1
d_call: -
cdr3_nt: TGTGCCAGCAGCGTAGACCCCCCCAGCGGCGTATACAATGAGCAGTTCTTC
cdr3_aa: CASSVDPPSGVYNEQFF

clone_size: many
v_call: TRBV20-1
j_call: TRBJ1-2
d_call: -
cdr3_nt: TGCAGTGCGGTCATGGACCTCTATGGCTACACCTTC
cdr3_aa: CSAVMDLYGYTF

clone_size: -
v_call: TRBV11-1
j_call: TRBJ2-7
d_call: -
cdr3_nt: TGTGCCAGCAGCTTAGCACCCCTGGGTTCAATTCACTACGAGCAGTACTTC
cdr3_aa: CASSLAPLGSIHYEQYF

clone_size: few
v_call: TRBV6-5
j_call: TRBJ2-3
d_call: -
cdr3_nt: TGTGCCAGCAGTTACTCTGTTGTCGGAGATACGCAGTATTTT
cdr3_aa: CASSYSVVGDTQYF

clone_size: many
v_call: TRBV19
j_call: TRBJ2-5
d_call: -
cdr3_nt: TGTGCCAGTCGAAGTCCGTCTTCGGGGACCCAGTACTTC
cdr3_aa: CASRSPSSGTQYF

clone_size: few
v_call: TRBV25-1
j_call: TRBJ2-2
d_call: -
cdr3_nt: TGTGCCAGCAGCAGTCGGGACACCCCTAACACCGGGGAGCTGTTTTTT
cdr3_aa: CASSSRDTPNTGELFF

clone_size: many
v_call: TRBV10-3
j_call: TRBJ1-6
d_call: -
cdr3_nt: TGTGCCATCAGTGAGTCCCTGAGCTCCTATAATTCACCCCTCCACTTT
cdr3_aa: CAISESLSSYNSPLHF

clone_size: many
v_call: TRBV19
j_call: TRBJ1-2
d_call: -
cdr3_nt: TGTGCCAGTAGTGGCAGGGCCAACTATGGCTACACCTTC
cdr3_aa: CASSGRANYGYTF

clone_size: many
v_call: TRBV6-5
j_call: TRBJ2-7
d_call: -
cdr3_nt: TGTGCCAGCAGTTACACGGGGGCCTACGAGCAGTACTTC
cdr3_aa: CASSYTGAYEQYF

clone_size: many
v_call: TRBV20-1
j_call: TRBJ1-2
d_call: -
cdr3_nt: TGCAGTGCTAGAGAGTTGAGGGACCCTGGCTACACCTTC
cdr3_aa: CSARELRDPGYTF

clone_size: many
v_call: TRBV15
j_call: TRBJ2-6
d_call: -
cdr3_nt: TGTGCCACCAGCAGGGCCTTTGGGGCCAACGTCCTGACTTTC
cdr3_aa: CATSRAFGANVLTF

clone_size: -
v_call: TRBV10-1
j_call: TRBJ2-1
d_call: TRBD2
cdr3_nt: TGCGCCAGCAGTGAGTCGACTGGGACTAGCGGGAGGGCCGGCTCCTACAATGAGCAGTTCTTC
cdr3_aa: CASSESTGTSGRAGSYNEQFF

clone_size: many
v_call: TRBV6-1
j_call: TRBJ1-2
d_call: -
cdr3_nt: TGTGCCAGCATCCGGGACATCGAGGGCTACACCTTC
cdr3_aa: CASIRDIEGYTF

clone_size: -
v_call: TRBV7-9
j_call: TRBJ2-5
d_call: -
cdr3_nt: TGTGCCAGCAGCTTATGGTTGTCCGTAGGGCGCGAAGAGACCCAGTACTTC
cdr3_aa: CASSLWLSVGREETQYF

clone_size: once
v_call: TRBV25-1
j_call: TRBJ1-1
d_call: TRBD1
cdr3_nt: TGTGCCAGCAGTGCCGAGACAGGGAATGGGAACACTGAAGCTTTCTTT
cdr3_aa: CASSAETGNGNTEAFF

clone_size: -
v_call: TRBV10-3
j_call: TRBJ1-6
d_call: TRBD1
cdr3_nt: TGTGCCATCAGTGACCGGACAGGGAATTCACCCCTCCACTTT
cdr3_aa: CAISDRTGNSPLHF

clone_size: -
v_call: TRBV19
j_call: TRBJ1-6
d_call: -
cdr3_nt: TGTGCCAGTAGTATTAGGGAGGGTTCACCCCTCCACTTT
cdr3_aa: CASSIREGSPLHF

clone_size: few
v_call: TRBV4-1
j_call: TRBJ2-5
d_call: -
cdr3_nt: TGCGCCAGCAGCCAAGTCATGGGGGGCGAGACCCAGTACTTC
cdr3_aa: CASSQVMGGETQYF

clone_size: -
v_call: TRBV20-1
j_call: TRBJ2-2
d_call: -
cdr3_nt: TGCAGTGCTAGAGATTTGGGGCGTAGTACAGTGAACACCGGGGAGCTGTTTTTT
cdr3_aa: CSARDLGRSTVNTGELFF

clone_size: few
v_call: TRBV5-5
j_call: TRBJ1-2
d_call: -
cdr3_nt: TGTGCCAGCAGGTTGGGGGGAGACCGAGACTATGGCTACACCTTC
cdr3_aa: CASRLGGDRDYGYTF

clone_size: many
v_call: TRBV19
j_call: TRBJ1-5
d_call: -
cdr3_nt: TGTGCCAGTAGTATGGGGGACTATCAGCCCCAGCATTTT
cdr3_aa: CASSMGDYQPQHF

clone_size: many
v_call: TRBV6-5
j_call: TRBJ1-2
d_call: -
cdr3_nt: TGTGCCAGCAGTTACGGCAGGGACTATGGCTACACCTTC
cdr3_aa: CASSYGRDYGYTF

clone_size: few
v_call: TRBV20-1
j_call: TRBJ2-7
d_call: TRBD2
cdr3_nt: TGCAGTGCTAGAGACTTGGGCGGGGGGTCCCCAGTGCAGTACTTC
cdr3_aa: CSARDLGGGSPVQYF

clone_size: -
v_call: TRBV11-2
j_call: TRBJ2-4
d_call: -
cdr3_nt: TGTGCCAGCAGCTTAGGTTCAACCCTAGCCAAAAACATTCAGTACTTC
cdr3_aa: CASSLGSTLAKNIQYF

clone_size: many
v_call: TRBV20-1
j_call: TRBJ1-5
d_call: -
cdr3_nt: TGCAGTGCTAGAACTACTACTGGGGCATCGCCCCAGCATTTT
cdr3_aa: CSARTTTGASPQHF

clone_size: -
v_call: TRBV2
j_call: TRBJ2-6
d_call: -
cdr3_nt: TGTGCCAGCAGTAGGCAGGCCAACGTCCTGACTTTC
cdr3_aa: CASSRQANVLTF

clone_size: -
v_call: TRBV5-1
j_call: TRBJ1-2
d_call: TRBD1
cdr3_nt: TGCGCCAGCAGCTTGGAAACAGGACAGGCTGGCGGCTACACCTTC
cdr3_aa: CASSLETGQAGGYTF